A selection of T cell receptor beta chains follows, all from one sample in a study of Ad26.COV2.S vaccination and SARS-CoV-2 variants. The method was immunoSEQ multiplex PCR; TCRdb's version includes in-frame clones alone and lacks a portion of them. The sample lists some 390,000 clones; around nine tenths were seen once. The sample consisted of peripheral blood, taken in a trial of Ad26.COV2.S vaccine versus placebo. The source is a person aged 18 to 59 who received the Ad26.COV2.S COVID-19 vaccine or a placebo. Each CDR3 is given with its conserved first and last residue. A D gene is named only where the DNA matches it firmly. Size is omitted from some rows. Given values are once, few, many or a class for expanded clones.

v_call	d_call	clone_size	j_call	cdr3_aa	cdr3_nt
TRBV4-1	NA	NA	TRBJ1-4	CASSSQRGINEKLFF	TGCGCCAGCAGTTCTCAGCGGGGGATTAATGAAAAACTGTTTTTT
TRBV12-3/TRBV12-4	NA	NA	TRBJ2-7	CASSFSEREQYF	TGTGCCAGCAGTTTTTCGGAGCGCGAGCAGTACTTC
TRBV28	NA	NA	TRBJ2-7	CASSRYEQYF	TGTGCCAGCAGCCGGTACGAGCAGTACTTC
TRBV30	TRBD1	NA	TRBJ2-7	CAWRGQGSSWSSYEQYF	TGTGCCTGGAGGGGACAGGGGTCATCCTGGAGCTCCTACGAGCAGTACTTC
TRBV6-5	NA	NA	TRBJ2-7	CASSVDRSLYEQYF	TGTGCCAGCAGCGTGGACAGAAGTCTCTACGAGCAGTACTTC
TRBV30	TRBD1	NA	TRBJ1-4	CAWAGQGNEKLFF	TGTGCCTGGGCGGGACAGGGCAATGAAAAACTGTTTTTT
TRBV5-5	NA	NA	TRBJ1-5	CASSSMDFAGNQPQHF	TGTGCCAGCAGCTCGATGGACTTCGCTGGCAATCAGCCCCAGCATTTT
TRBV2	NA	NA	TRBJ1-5	CASSGGRSGNQPQHF	TGTGCCAGCAGTGGGGGTCGTAGCGGCAATCAGCCCCAGCATTTT
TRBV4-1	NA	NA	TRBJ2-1	CASSHPEAFEQFF	TGCGCCAGCAGCCACCCGGAGGCCTTTGAGCAGTTCTTC
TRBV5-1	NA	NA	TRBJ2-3	CASSLKDSTQYF	TGCGCCAGCAGCTTAAAGGACAGCACGCAGTATTTT
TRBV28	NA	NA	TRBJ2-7	CASSLSQYEQYF	TGTGCCAGCAGTTTGTCCCAGTACGAGCAGTACTTC
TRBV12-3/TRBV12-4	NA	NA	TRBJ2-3	CASTLSVADTQYF	TGTGCCAGCACCCTTTCCGTAGCAGATACGCAGTATTTT
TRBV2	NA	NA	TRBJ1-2	CASSVTEGDGYTF	TGTGCCAGCAGTGTCACGGAGGGCGATGGCTACACCTTC
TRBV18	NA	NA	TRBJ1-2	CASSPGTRARYTF	TGTGCCAGCTCACCCGGGACCAGGGCGCGCTACACCTTC
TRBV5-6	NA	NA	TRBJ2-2	CASSWDTNTGELFF	TGTGCCAGCAGCTGGGACACCAACACCGGGGAGCTGTTTTTT
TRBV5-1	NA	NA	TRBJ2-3	CASSLGYGGTDTQYF	TGCGCCAGCAGCTTGGGGTACGGTGGCACAGATACGCAGTATTTT
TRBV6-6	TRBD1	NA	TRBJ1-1	CASSLTGDSTEAFF	TGTGCCAGCAGTTTAACAGGGGATAGTACTGAAGCTTTCTTT
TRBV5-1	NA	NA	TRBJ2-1	CASSLGDRIFEQFF	TGCGCCAGCAGCTTGGGTGACAGGATTTTTGAGCAGTTCTTC
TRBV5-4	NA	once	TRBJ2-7	CASSLAASTDYEQYF	TGTGCCAGCAGCTTGGCTGCTAGCACCGACTACGAGCAGTACTTC
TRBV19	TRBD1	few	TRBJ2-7	CASSINRGSEQYF	TGTGCCAGTAGTATTAACAGGGGGAGCGAGCAGTACTTC
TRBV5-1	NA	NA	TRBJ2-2	CASSLRGANTGELFF	TGCGCCAGCAGCCTAAGGGGGGCGAACACCGGGGAGCTGTTTTTT
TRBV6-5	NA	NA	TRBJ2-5	CASSYTHGGPETQYF	TGTGCCAGCAGTTACACCCACGGGGGCCCAGAGACCCAGTACTTC
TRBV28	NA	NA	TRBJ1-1	CASSLWEGGNTEAFF	TGTGCCAGCAGTCTATGGGAGGGGGGAAACACTGAAGCTTTCTTT
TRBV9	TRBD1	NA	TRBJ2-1	CASSAGQSSYNEQFF	TGTGCCAGCAGCGCGGGACAGAGCTCCTACAATGAGCAGTTCTTC
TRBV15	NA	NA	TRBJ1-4	CATSKRGANEKLFF	TGTGCCACCAGCAAGAGGGGGGCTAATGAAAAACTGTTTTTT
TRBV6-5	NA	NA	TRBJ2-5	CASSWNSVETQYF	TGTGCCAGCAGCTGGAATTCGGTAGAGACCCAGTACTTC